This T cell receptor beta chain was identified during a study of T-cell reconstitution after alpha-beta-depleted transplantation in children (dated by TCRdb to about 2016). At the level of the whole study: Using TCR repertoire profiling, the study followed T-cell immune reconstitution in a quantitative way in children after TCRalphabeta/CD19-depleted allogeneic hematopoietic cell transplantation.

The treatment or condition label here, explained by the study, means: allogeneic hematopoietic cell transplantation with graft depleted of TCRalphabeta T cells and CD19 B cells. The children who served as transplant recipients had been given grafts of TCRalphabeta/CD19-depleted allogeneic hematopoietic cells. Paper-wide results and their limitations: Hyperexpanded clone frequencies declined over subsequent months; after one year, T-cell counts and TCRbeta diversity were mostly attributed to newly produced T cells. Apparently early alphabetaT-cell count recovery about two months after transplant reportedly relied on only several hundred rapidly expanded clones derived from non-depleted graft cells. The high TCRbeta diversity at day 60 in some patients was ascribed to recipient T cells and intrathymic progenitors that had survived conditioning.

Library prep was done by PCR. These reads were obtained on an Illumina HiSeq 2500. TCR library preparation used molecular barcoding, with unique molecular identifiers applied to normalize quantification of the TCRbeta repertoire. TCRdb ran its own pipeline on the public reads, namely fastp trimming at Q25 and MiXCR clone calling, and kept in-frame beta chains. Each entry merges the rows of one CDR3 protein and shows their most common DNA and genes. The sample table lists approximately 300,000 distinct CDR3 sequences, roughly a tenth of them with a count of one. The ten largest clones take up less than 9% of the sample. A distance of 12 bases separates the germline ends of V and J, which lose 5 bases and 2 bases respectively. The CDR3 measures 14 amino acids from cysteine to phenylalanine. The CDR3 DNA has 42 bases and is translated from base 1. Taken from the germline V gene, the CDR1 and CDR2 loops are MDHEN and SYDVKM.

This clonotype appeared many times. The antigen it binds to is not known. Within one base of it there is no much larger clone, and no base qualities were kept. The source is a boy in the first two years of life with acute myeloid leukemia, due to receive a stem cell transplant. This chain is built from TRBV28 and TRBJ1-1; the D gene assignment is ambiguous. The sequenced sample was PBMCs, obtained before TCRalphabeta/CD19-depleted stem cell transplant. The sequence in DNA is TGTGCCAGCAGTCCCCGACGGTCTAACACTGAAGCTTTCTTT. Its protein is CASSPRRSNTEAFF.